This is a list of T cell receptor beta chains from one sample in a study of identical twins. TCRdb re-analysed the 5' RACE reads in MiXCR, keeping a single row per CDR3 protein. The repertoire holds roughly 260,000 distinct CDR3 sequences, around 15% seen once, with around 9% in the top ten. Input material: memory (CD45RO+) T cells sorted from blood. All receptors come from a woman aged 18-29 years in good health. The CDR3 runs from the conserved cysteine through the conserved F or W. D genes are given only for firm matches. The size entry is marked missing in some rows and otherwise reads once, few, many or a size class.

abundance: few; d_gene: NA; v_gene: TRBV24-1; j_gene: TRBJ1-5; CDR3nt: TGTGCCACCAGTTCACGCGTTAGCAATCAGCCCCAGCATTTT; CDR3aa: CATSSRVSNQPQHF
abundance: NA; d_gene: NA; v_gene: TRBV5-5; j_gene: TRBJ2-5; CDR3nt: TGTGCCAGCAGCTTGTCCAGGGCAGAGACCCAGTACTTC; CDR3aa: CASSLSRAETQYF
abundance: NA; d_gene: NA; v_gene: TRBV7-9; j_gene: TRBJ2-5; CDR3nt: TGTGCCAGCAGCCCCGGGCTATTTAAAGAGACCCAGTACTTC; CDR3aa: CASSPGLFKETQYF
abundance: NA; d_gene: NA; v_gene: TRBV2; j_gene: TRBJ2-7; CDR3nt: TGTGCCAGCAGTGAAGGTTCGGGGAATCATCGGTACTTC; CDR3aa: CASSEGSGNHRYF
abundance: few; d_gene: TRBD2; v_gene: TRBV3-1; j_gene: TRBJ2-1; CDR3nt: TGTGCCAGCAGCCTAGAGCGGGACTCCTACAATGAGCAGTTCTTC; CDR3aa: CASSLERDSYNEQFF
abundance: few; d_gene: NA; v_gene: TRBV14; j_gene: TRBJ2-3; CDR3nt: TGTGCCAGCAGAGAAGACAGGACAGATACGCAGTATTTT; CDR3aa: CASREDRTDTQYF
abundance: NA; d_gene: TRBD2; v_gene: TRBV20-1; j_gene: TRBJ2-2; CDR3nt: TGCGGGTTCCGGCGGGAGGGGGGCACCGGGGAGCTGTTTTTT; CDR3aa: CGFRREGGTGELFF
abundance: few; d_gene: TRBD2; v_gene: TRBV20-1; j_gene: TRBJ2-7; CDR3nt: TGCAGTGCGCGTACCCCTAGCGGGAGGTCAGGCGAGCAGTACTTC; CDR3aa: CSARTPSGRSGEQYF
abundance: NA; d_gene: NA; v_gene: TRBV5-1; j_gene: TRBJ2-7; CDR3nt: TGCGCCAGCAGCTTGGCTAACTATGGACAGTCCGAGCAGTACTTC; CDR3aa: CASSLANYGQSEQYF
abundance: NA; d_gene: NA; v_gene: TRBV12-3/TRBV12-4; j_gene: TRBJ2-2; CDR3nt: TGTGCCAGTTCAACCGGGGGGCCCCGGGGGAACGGGGAGCTGTTTTTT; CDR3aa: CASSTGGPRGNGELFF
abundance: many; d_gene: NA; v_gene: TRBV7-9; j_gene: TRBJ1-4; CDR3nt: TGTGCCAGCAGCCTCCTATCTAGCACTAATGAAAAACTGTTTTTT; CDR3aa: CASSLLSSTNEKLFF
abundance: NA; d_gene: NA; v_gene: TRBV3-1; j_gene: TRBJ1-2; CDR3nt: TGTGCCAGCAGCCAAGATTGGACAGCAAGGGGCTACACCTTC; CDR3aa: CASSQDWTARGYTF
abundance: many; d_gene: TRBD2; v_gene: TRBV20-1; j_gene: TRBJ2-5; CDR3nt: TGCAGTGCCGGGACTAGCGGGGGGCAGGGTTTACAAGAGACCCAGTACTTC; CDR3aa: CSAGTSGGQGLQETQYF
abundance: many; d_gene: NA; v_gene: TRBV7-2; j_gene: TRBJ1-1; CDR3nt: TGTGCCAGCAGCTTTGCAGCGAACACTGAAGCTTTCTTT; CDR3aa: CASSFAANTEAFF
abundance: few; d_gene: NA; v_gene: TRBV9; j_gene: TRBJ2-1; CDR3nt: TGTGCCAGCAGCACCCCTTGGGTAGCGGCTCGGGATGAGCAGTTCTTC; CDR3aa: CASSTPWVAARDEQFF
abundance: NA; d_gene: NA; v_gene: TRBV11-2; j_gene: TRBJ1-4; CDR3nt: TGTGCCAGCAGTCAAATTTACCGAGACGGACGGCGTGGGGAAAAACTGTTTTTT; CDR3aa: CASSQIYRDGRRGEKLFF
abundance: NA; d_gene: TRBD1; v_gene: TRBV9; j_gene: TRBJ1-3; CDR3nt: TGTGCCAGCAGTACAGGGGCTGGAAACACCATATATTTT; CDR3aa: CASSTGAGNTIYF
abundance: NA; d_gene: TRBD2; v_gene: TRBV12-3/TRBV12-4; j_gene: TRBJ2-1; CDR3nt: TGTGCCTGCCAAGCGGGAGCCTACAATGAGCAGTTCTTC; CDR3aa: CACQAGAYNEQFF
abundance: few; d_gene: NA; v_gene: TRBV29-1; j_gene: TRBJ2-2; CDR3nt: TGCAGCGTCGGGGCCCACACCGGGGAGCTGTTTTTT; CDR3aa: CSVGAHTGELFF
abundance: NA; d_gene: TRBD1; v_gene: TRBV3-1; j_gene: TRBJ2-1; CDR3nt: TGTGCCAGCAGCGGTCGTCAGGGGGTTAGCGAGCAGTTCTTC; CDR3aa: CASSGRQGVSEQFF
abundance: NA; d_gene: NA; v_gene: TRBV4-3; j_gene: TRBJ2-1; CDR3nt: TGCGCCAGCAGCCAAGATTCCCTAAAGAATGAGCAGTTCTTC; CDR3aa: CASSQDSLKNEQFF
abundance: many; d_gene: NA; v_gene: TRBV5-1; j_gene: TRBJ2-2; CDR3nt: TGCGCCAGCAGCTCCGCGGTTCTACCCCTCACCGGGGAGCTGTTTTTT; CDR3aa: CASSSAVLPLTGELFF
abundance: many; d_gene: TRBD1; v_gene: TRBV12-3/TRBV12-4; j_gene: TRBJ1-1; CDR3nt: TGTGCCAGCAGTCCGGTGGACAGGGCGGACACTGAAGCTTTCTTT; CDR3aa: CASSPVDRADTEAFF
abundance: medium-sized; d_gene: TRBD2; v_gene: TRBV6-1; j_gene: TRBJ2-3; CDR3nt: TGTGCCATAGGGACTAGCGGGAGAGGGACAGATACGCAGTATTTT; CDR3aa: CAIGTSGRGTDTQYF
abundance: once; d_gene: NA; v_gene: TRBV18; j_gene: TRBJ2-1; CDR3nt: TGTGCCAGCTCACCACCGTCCCCAGGGTTAGGGTACAATGAGCAGTTCTTC; CDR3aa: CASSPPSPGLGYNEQFF
abundance: many; d_gene: TRBD1; v_gene: TRBV29-1; j_gene: TRBJ2-5; CDR3nt: TGCAGCGTCCAAGGGGGCTCAGAGACCCAGTACTTC; CDR3aa: CSVQGGSETQYF
abundance: NA; d_gene: NA; v_gene: TRBV14; j_gene: TRBJ2-7; CDR3nt: TGTGCCAGCAGCCCCCAGGGAGGGGGGTTCAGCGAGCAGTACTTC; CDR3aa: CASSPQGGGFSEQYF
abundance: NA; d_gene: NA; v_gene: TRBV5-1; j_gene: TRBJ1-1; CDR3nt: TGCGCCAGCAGCTTGAGCCAGGGGCGCACTGAAGCTTTCTTT; CDR3aa: CASSLSQGRTEAFF
abundance: NA; d_gene: NA; v_gene: TRBV20-1; j_gene: TRBJ1-1; CDR3nt: TGCAGGGGGGCAGTGAACACTGAAGCTTTCTTT; CDR3aa: CRGAVNTEAFF
abundance: few; d_gene: TRBD1; v_gene: TRBV12-3/TRBV12-4; j_gene: TRBJ1-5; CDR3nt: TGTGCCAGCAGCTGGACAGGGAGCGATCAGCCCCAGCATTTT; CDR3aa: CASSWTGSDQPQHF
abundance: NA; d_gene: NA; v_gene: TRBV6-1; j_gene: TRBJ2-7; CDR3nt: TGTGCCAGCAGGCCCCGAGCAGGGAGGAGGAGTACGTCCTACGAGCAGTACTTC; CDR3aa: CASRPRAGRRSTSYEQYF
abundance: once; d_gene: NA; v_gene: TRBV10-3; j_gene: TRBJ2-1; CDR3nt: TGTGCCATCAGTGAGTCTGTAACCATCTCCTACAATGAGCAGTTCTTC; CDR3aa: CAISESVTISYNEQFF
abundance: few; d_gene: TRBD1; v_gene: TRBV19; j_gene: TRBJ1-5; CDR3nt: TGTGCCAGTAGTATGAACCCTTCCCCAGGGGGCGGTCAGCCCCAGCATTTT; CDR3aa: CASSMNPSPGGGQPQHF
abundance: NA; d_gene: NA; v_gene: TRBV7-9; j_gene: TRBJ1-2; CDR3nt: TGTGCCAGCAGTTTCCAAGCGGTTGGCTACACCTTC; CDR3aa: CASSFQAVGYTF
abundance: few; d_gene: NA; v_gene: TRBV7-3; j_gene: TRBJ2-3; CDR3nt: TGTGCCAGCAGCTCTCTTCTCACAGATACGCAGTATTTT; CDR3aa: CASSSLLTDTQYF